This T cell receptor beta chain emerged from a study of cytomegalovirus exposure and HLA in healthy donors. Trimming took 5 bases from V and 7 from J; bases not matched to a gene: 4. Germline V gene data show CDR1 as LNHDA and CDR2 as SQIVND (reference sequence). The CDR3 sequence is 12 residues long. TCRdb's copy holds only in-frame clones and misses some; the assay was immunoSEQ multiplex PCR. The sample carries approximately 88,000 clones, approximately 96% recorded once. The receptor comes from a woman aged 18-35 years in good health and CMV-seronegative. The specimen was PBMCs. The V and J genes are TRBV19 and TRBJ1-2, with TRBD1 identical over 7 bases. The CDR3 here is CASSLGGFGYTF. The CDR3 DNA reads as TGTGCCAGTAGTCTAGGGGGCTTTGGCTACACCTTC. The full variable domain, its missing parts supplied by reference TRBV19 and TRBJ1-2, is DGGITQSPKYLFRKEGQNVTLSCEQNLNHDAMYWYRQDPGQGLRLIYYSQIVNDFQKGDIAEGYSVSREKKESFPLTVTSAQKNPTAFYLCASSLGGFGYTFGSGTRLTVV.